The 23 T cell receptor beta chains below were found in one sample sequenced in a study of identical twins. TCRdb independently ran MiXCR on the 5' RACE reads; one entry per CDR3 protein. The sample lists around 680,000 distinct CDR3 sequences; 8.5% to 9% were seen once. These data were also filed under a second study, of yellow fever vaccine responses in identical twins.

Sequenced material: PBMCs. The source is a woman younger than 30 in good health.

The table lists this clonotype with a few counts. The chain has TRBV24-1 and TRBJ2-2; D perhaps matches TRBD1 (6 bases). The CDR3 is 17 residues long. Trimming pared 4 bases from V and 0 bases from J, leaving 14 bases between. Per germline, CDR1 KGHDR and CDR2 SFDVKD. CDR3 sequence: CATSEPGTRANTGELFF. The CDR3 bases are TGTGCCACCAGTGAGCCCGGGACACGAGCGAACACCGGGGAGCTGTTTTTT.

CDR3 coding DNA: TGTGCCAGCAGCTTAGTCCAGGGGGGCTGGGAGACCCAGTACTTC. Translation: CASSLVQGGWETQYF. The chain uses TRBV7-8 and TRBJ2-5; D is possibly TRBD1 (7 bases). Per germline, CDR1 SGHVS and CDR2 FQNEAQ. The CDR3 consists of 15 residues. V shed 1 base and J shed 5 bases, with 14 bases lying between them.

The chain uses TRBV12-3 or TRBV12-4 and TRBJ2-7, with unresolved D. Deletions cut 2 bases from V and 6 bases from J, with 8 bases between. The CDR3 loop spans 12 amino acids. In DNA, the CDR3 is TGTGCCAGCAGTTTATTCTTGCGCGAGCAGTACTTC. Its protein is CASSLFLREQYF.

The sample holds a few counts of this clonotype. V gene TRBV5-1 combines with J gene TRBJ2-3, with a tentative D call TRBD1 (5 bases). Trimming removed 0 bases at V and 0 bases at J, with 20 bases between. The CDR3 totals 19 residues. Germline CDR1 SGHRS, CDR2 YFSETQ. DNA of the CDR3: TGCGCCAGCAGCTTGGGGGTCAGGGTTGGAAGCTCTAGCACAGATACGCAGTATTTT. Residues: CASSLGVRVGSSSTDTQYF.

This clonotype was observed a few times. V and J are TRBV11-2 and TRBJ2-3; 7 bases are a match to TRBD2. Germline assignment: CDR1 SGHAT and CDR2 FQNNGV. There are 18 residues in the CDR3. The trim removed 2 bases at V and 1 base at J, leaving 12 bases unmatched. The CDR3 nucleotides read TGTGCCAGCAGCTTACTCGGACTAGGATCTCTCGGCACAGATACGCAGTATTTT. Encoded protein: CASSLLGLGSLGTDTQYF.

V gene TRBV6-5 combines with J gene TRBJ1-1; D is ambiguous. The CDR3 extends over 13 amino acids. Between the trimmed V and J ends, which lost 2 bases and 1 base, there was a span of 5 bases. The germline CDR1 and CDR2 sequences are MNHEY and SVGAGI. The CDR3 loop is CASSYAWNTEAFF. The CDR3 DNA reads as TGTGCCAGCAGTTACGCGTGGAACACTGAAGCTTTCTTT.

This clonotype was seen repeatedly, ten times or more. This chain links TRBV4-1 with TRBJ2-2; tentatively, D is TRBD1 or TRBD2 (5 bases each). V was pared by 0 bases and J by 9 bases, with 17 bases between. Germline CDR1 reads MGHRA; CDR2 reads YSYEKL. The CDR3 has 16 amino acids. CDR3 region: CASSQDGTVGGRELFF. DNA of the CDR3: TGCGCCAGCAGCCAAGATGGGACGGTGGGTGGCCGGGAGCTGTTTTTT.

This clonotype was counted ten times or more. CDR3: CASSPPNYNEQFF. The CDR3 nucleotides are TGTGCCAGCAGCCCCCCAAACTACAATGAGCAGTTCTTC. This rearrangement joins TRBV11-2 to TRBJ2-1; no definite D call. The germline V gene encodes CDR1 SGHAT and CDR2 FQNNGV. CDR3 length: 13 residues. Between the trimmed V and J ends, which lost 5 bases and 3 bases, there was a span of 8 bases.

This clonotype was recorded at least ten times. The rearrangement links TRBV10-3 to TRBJ2-7; D unclear. The CDR3 spans 12 residues. Germline CDR1 ENHRY, CDR2 SYGVKD. The V and J ends lost 8 bases and 1 base respectively, with 9 bases between them. CDR3 bases: TGTGCCATCTCCGGCACATCCTACGAGCAGTACTTC. Translating gives CAISGTSYEQYF.

This clonotype has a handful of counts. The rearrangement links TRBV20-1 to TRBJ2-7; D is unresolved. Trimming left V 7 bases short and J 5 bases short, with 15 bases between. CDR3 size: 12 residues. Germline CDR1 and CDR2: DFQATT and SNEGSKA (reference sequence). CDR3 sequence: CSVGWGINEQYF. CDR3 nucleotides: TGCAGTGTCGGATGGGGTATCAACGAGCAGTACTTC.

The chain has TRBV7-9 and TRBJ2-2; D remains ambiguous. This CDR3 comprises 12 residues. Germline CDR1 is SEHNR and CDR2 is FQNEAQ (reference sequence). Trimming stripped 7 bases from V and 7 bases from J, with 10 bases between. CDR3 region: CASTNTGGELFF. The DNA for the CDR3 is TGTGCCAGCACCAATACTGGCGGGGAGCTGTTTTTT. The full variable domain, its missing parts supplied by reference TRBV7-9 and TRBJ2-2, is DTGVSQNPRHKITKRGQNVTFRCDPISEHNRLYWYRQTLGQGPEFLTYFQNEAQLEKSRLLSDRFSAERPKGSFSTLEIQRTEQGDSAMYLCASTNTGGELFFGEGSRLTVL.

In its sample, this clonotype was seen a few times. The V gene is TRBV27, the J gene TRBJ2-2; unclear D gene. V gave up 3 bases and J gave up 6 bases, with 11 bases separating them. The CDR3 loop spans 14 amino acids. Germline CDR1 reads MNHEY; CDR2 reads SMNVEV (reference sequence). The CDR3 sequence: CASSFWKGSGELFF. DNA of the CDR3: TGTGCCAGCAGTTTTTGGAAGGGATCCGGGGAGCTGTTTTTT.

This clonotype occurred a few times. The chain joins TRBV28 to TRBJ2-7; 8 nucleotides line up with TRBD2. The CDR3 length is 13 residues. The J segment lost 0 bases and the V segment lost 11 bases, leaving 6 bases of the junction unmatched. Germline V CDR1 and CDR2: MDHEN, SYDVKM. In nucleotides, the CDR3 is TGTGCCTCGATTAGCGGGAACTCCTACGAGCAGTACTTC. This encodes CASISGNSYEQYF. Full variable domain (missing parts from reference TRBV28 and TRBJ2-7): DVKVTQSSRYLVKRTGEKVFLECVQDMDHENMFWYRQDPGLGLRLIYFSYDVKMKEKGDIPEGYSVSREKKERFSLILESASTNQTSMYLCASISGNSYEQYFGPGTRLTVT.

The chain has TRBV9 and TRBJ1-5; tentatively, D is TRBD1 (6 bases). Germline values: CDR1 SGDLS, CDR2 YYNGEE. The CDR3 consists of 14 residues. With 1 base removed from V and 2 bases from J, the gap between germline ends came to 7 bases. CDR3: CASSVSGGNQPQHF. The CDR3 DNA is TGTGCCAGCAGCGTATCAGGGGGCAATCAGCCCCAGCATTTT.

The sample holds a few counts of this clonotype. CDR3 bases: TGTGCCAGCAGTTTGATGGCGGGAGGGAGCACAGATACGCAGTATTTT. Protein: CASSLMAGGSTDTQYF. The rearrangement joins TRBV12-3 or TRBV12-4 to TRBJ2-3; 9 positions agree with TRBD2. This CDR3 has 16 residues. V dropped 3 bases and J dropped 0; count of bases not matched to a gene: 4.

This clonotype was counted only a few times. The V and J genes are TRBV10-2 and TRBJ2-1; D is unclear. The CDR3 is made up of 14 amino acids. V lost 9 bases, J lost 0 bases, and 12 bases lay in between. Germline V gene sequence: CDR1 WSHSY, CDR2 SAAADI. This chain's CDR3 is CASTLGSSYNEQFF. As DNA, the CDR3 is TGCGCCAGTACCTTGGGTAGCTCCTACAATGAGCAGTTCTTC.

This clonotype has only a few counts. The V call is TRBV7-8, the J call TRBJ1-2; TRBD1 aligns across 8 bases. Per germline, CDR1 SGHVS and CDR2 FQNEAQ. V trimming: 2 bases; J trimming: 2 bases; junction bases outside the gene matches: 13. The CDR3 covers 18 residues. The CDR3 spells CASSLLGAGGFLNYGYTF. The CDR3 DNA is TGTGCCAGCAGCTTATTAGGGGCAGGGGGCTTCTTAAACTATGGCTACACCTTC.

V is TRBV5-6 and J is TRBJ2-1; TRBD2 matches at 10 bases. Germline CDR1 SGHDT, CDR2 YYEEEE. J gave up 8 bases and V 2 bases, and 10 bases lay outside the gene matches. This CDR3 contains 16 residues. This CDR3 is CASSFRLAGFGDEQFF. The CDR3 nucleotides read TGTGCCAGCAGCTTTCGACTAGCGGGCTTTGGCGATGAGCAGTTCTTC.

The chain recombines TRBV27 with TRBJ2-7; a weak D match, TRBD1 (5 bases). The CDR3 consists of 14 residues. The germline CDR1 and CDR2 sequences are MNHEY and SMNVEV (reference sequence). V lost 7 bases and J lost 10, with 23 bases in between. The CDR3 DNA reads TGTGCCAGCACCCCTTCCAGACAGTATAGAAGACAGTACTTC. It codes for CASTPSRQYRRQYF.

The V and J genes are TRBV28 and TRBJ2-7; D could derive from TRBD1 or TRBD2 (5 bases each). With 5 bases removed from V and 7 bases from J, the gap between germline ends came to 12 bases. Germline CDR1 reads MDHEN; CDR2 reads SYDVKM. CDR3 length: 12 residues. The CDR3 region has the DNA TGTGCCAGCAGTGTCGGGACGCTTGAGCAGTACTTC. This sequence encodes CASSVGTLEQYF.

This clonotype has a handful of counts. The J gene is TRBJ2-1, the V gene TRBV2; a possible D gene is TRBD2 (6 bases). The germline V gene has CDR1 SNHLY and CDR2 FYNNEI. This CDR3 is 14 amino acids long. Trimming removed 6 bases at V and 7 bases at J, with 16 bases between. CDR3: CASRMTGAENEQFF. The CDR3 coding sequence is TGTGCCAGCAGGATGACGGGAGCGGAGAATGAGCAGTTCTTC. The full variable domain, with the rest looked up from reference TRBV2 and TRBJ2-1, is EPEVTQTPSHQVTQMGQEVILRCVPISNHLYFYWYRQILGQKVEFLVSFYNNEISEKSEIFDDQFSVERPDGSNFTLKIRSTKLEDSAMYFCASRMTGAENEQFFGPGTRLTVL.

There are a few counts of this clonotype. The V call is TRBV7-9, the J call TRBJ1-6, with 9 positions matching TRBD1. Germline CDR1 SEHNR, CDR2 FQNEAQ (reference sequence). The CDR3 consists of 15 residues. The V gene end was trimmed by 5 bases and the J gene end by 8 bases; junction bases not matched to a gene: 7. CDR3 coding DNA: TGTGCCAGCAGCCCCGGGACAGGGCTCCATTCACCCCTCCACTTT. Translated: CASSPGTGLHSPLHF.

In this sample, this clonotype turned up a few times. The gene calls are TRBV6-5 and TRBJ2-3; TRBD2 aligns across 8 bases. Germline loops: CDR1 MNHEY, CDR2 SVGAGI. V lost 1 base and J lost 0; bases outside the gene matches: 9. This CDR3 is 18 amino acids long. DNA for the CDR3: TGTGCCAGCAGTTACTTAACTCAAGCGGGGGCTAGCACAGATACGCAGTATTTT. This sequence encodes CASSYLTQAGASTDTQYF.